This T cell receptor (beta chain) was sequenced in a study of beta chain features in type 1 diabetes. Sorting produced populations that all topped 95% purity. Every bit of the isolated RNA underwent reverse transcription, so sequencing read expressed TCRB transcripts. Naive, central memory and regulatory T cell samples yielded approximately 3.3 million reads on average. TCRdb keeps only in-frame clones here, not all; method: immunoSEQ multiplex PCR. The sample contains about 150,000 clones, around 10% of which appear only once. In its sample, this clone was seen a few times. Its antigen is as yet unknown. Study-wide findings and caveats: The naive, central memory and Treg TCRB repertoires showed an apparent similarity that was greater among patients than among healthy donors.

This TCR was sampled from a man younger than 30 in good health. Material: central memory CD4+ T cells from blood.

Written as DNA, the CDR3 is TGTGCCAGCAGCCCCGGGACAGGAGCGAACACCGGGGAGCTGTTTTTT. This encodes CASSPGTGANTGELFF. The chain is built from TRBV7-9 and TRBJ2-2; 8 bases agree with TRBD1. The length of the CDR3 is 16 residues. The junction had 5 bases not matched to a gene; V was cut back by 5 bases and J by 0 bases. CDR1 and CDR2 (germline): SEHNR, FQNEAQ (reference sequence).